The subject of this entry is one TCR beta chain. The sample holds many counts of this clonotype. The specificity of this receptor is unknown. Within one base of it there is no much larger clone, and no base qualities were kept. The data derive from a study of T cells in Graves' hyperthyroidism and ophthalmopathy (dated by TCRdb to about 2019). A note on the overall study: Peripheral blood was sampled at the time of initial diagnosis, prior to any treatment. Once sampling was done, hyperthyroidism patients were given methimazole at a starting dose of 30 mg daily, whereas ophthalmopathy patients were given high-dose intravenous methylprednisolone. The 85 to 100 discovery patients were divided at random into training and test sets in a 7:3 ratio. TCR V-J signatures able to tell the groups apart were searched for in a discovery cohort of approximately 95 patients, of whom fewer than 45 had Graves' ophthalmopathy and 57 had stable Graves' hyperthyroidism. In roughly six Graves' hyperthyroidism patients, the study also compared T-cell repertoires from thyroid tissue with T-cell repertoires from blood. Prospective prediction of ophthalmopathy was tested in an independent validation cohort consisting of roughly 19 hyperthyroidism patients and around 16 patients who later progressed to ophthalmopathy. TCR Vbeta CDR3 sequencing of approximately 140 peripheral blood samples (roughly 41 ophthalmopathy, about 74 hyperthyroidism and around 17 progressor patients) is reported in the paper.

Hyperthyroidism patients were newly diagnosed, with disease duration under 2 months, and aged 18 to 65 years. Any patient with an uncontrolled infection, another autoimmune disease, pregnancy or lactation was excluded. Diagnoses relied on clinical symptoms, serum thyroxine and TRAb, thyroid ultrasound and orbital computed tomography. For progressor patients, blood was drawn at the first diagnosis of hyperthyroidism, before any ophthalmopathy symptoms had appeared. PBMCs were separated from around 9.1 ml of fresh peripheral blood using Ficoll-Paque density gradient centrifugation. Progressor patients were initially diagnosed with Graves' hyperthyroidism and developed ophthalmopathy during follow-up. Total RNA was extracted using Trizol reagent, and RNA quality was assessed on an Agilent 2100 Bioanalyzer. Amplification of TCR beta CDR3 regions was carried out from RNA transcripts. The first round of RT-PCR for the TCR CDR3 was performed with the HTBI primer set and the Qiagen OneStep RT-PCR kit. The libraries were constructed in a second round of multiplex PCR and then size-selected and purified. Libraries were sequenced paired-end with 100 bp reads on an Illumina HiSeq2000. The source study handled its data this way. SOAPnuke was used to process the raw data, removing reads that contained adapters or uncalled bases, had a mean Phred below 15, or lacked an exact match to the constant primer or identifier. High-quality paired reads were merged using COPE v1.2.5, and each unique nucleotide sequence was defined as a clonotype. Clonotypes were aligned to IMGT TRBV, TRBD and TRBJ reference segments using MiTCR v1.1. The analysis included only V-J combinations with a frequency above 0.0001, which together covered approximately 99% of the repertoires. The TCS score was defined as the ratio of F50 (clonal expansion) to E x V (chaos), calculated using BLOSUM62-based TCRdist between CDR3 peptides within each V-J. Welch's t-statistics and random forest reduced 450 to 600 V-J features to under 15, which were used in a naive Bayes classifier (R e1071). The raw public reads went through TCRdb reprocessing: fastp at Q25, MiXCR clone calling, in-frame beta chains kept. Each CDR3 protein appears once, grouped with its most common genes and DNA. The V and J calls come from TCRdb's annotation, not from the publication. The sample has roughly 500,000 distinct CDR3 sequences on record, approximately 15% of them singletons. Of the sample, roughly 5.5% falls within the top ten clones.

What the authors observed across the whole study: No statistical method was used to fix the sample size in advance, and group allocation was not hidden from the investigators. In validation, progression to ophthalmopathy was predicted by the model with nearly 71% sensitivity and just over 72% specificity, a median of approximately 7.1 months before onset. Most expanded thyroid clonotypes (frequency above 0.001) were also found in blood, which suggests that blood repertoires may mirror thyroid immune responses. A 13 V-J signature model separated ophthalmopathy from stable hyperthyroidism, with 87.88% sensitivity and 81.08% specificity in cross-validation and 80%/75% in testing.

This clonotype was sampled from a woman aged 30 to 39 with Graves' hyperthyroidism that later progressed to Graves' ophthalmopathy. Specimen: blood.

In nucleotide form, the sequence is TGTGCCAGCGGCGGCGGAGACTATGAAAAACTGTTTTTT. Its translation reads: CASGGGDYEKLFF. The rearranged chain carries TRBV27 and TRBJ1-4; the D gene is unclear. Trimming removed 8 bases from V and 6 bases from J, leaving 13 bases between the germline ends. According to the germline V gene (reference sequence), CDR1 reads MNHEY and CDR2 reads SMNVEV. The CDR3 spans 13 residues, from the cysteine through the phenylalanine. CDR3 DNA is the only sequence kept; it has 39 bases, read in frame from the first base.